This T cell receptor beta chain was profiled in a study of glioma-infiltrating T cells. Study-level information: WHO grade II oligodendrogliomas or astrocytomas, plus non-recurrent WHO grade IV glioblastomas, were sampled. General observations from the study: Non-neoplastic patients had below-expected tissue-blood divergence, while all gliomas exceeded expectation. A blood CDR3 motif signature was depleted in highly divergent patients.

There are 17 residues in the CDR3. The germline V gene encodes CDR1 MNHEY and CDR2 SVGEGT. V lost 4 bases to trimming and J lost 7 bases, with 26 bases between them. This clonotype was found many times. Its antigen is not identified. Using RNA template, CDR3s of TCR alpha and beta were amplified with iRepertoire arm-PCR. Tissue mRNA or PBMC total RNA, 100-400 ng, went into one-step reverse transcription and amplification. MiXCR, applied by TCRdb to the multiplex PCR reads, yields one record per CDR3 protein. The sample contains 300,000 to 400,000 distinct CDR3 sequences, roughly two fifths of which appear only once.

Sequences were obtained from glioma tissue, nonneoplastic brain tissue, or PBMCs (not recorded which). The gene calls are TRBV6-2 or TRBV6-3 and TRBJ2-7, with a possible D match to TRBD1 (5 bases). The sequence derives from a human donor with low-grade glioma or glioblastoma, undergoing nonglioma brain surgery, or in good health (not recorded which). The CDR3 spells CASSFSLPKTASLEQYF. The CDR3 DNA reads as TGTGCCAGCAGTTTCAGCCTACCTAAGACAGCCTCCTTGGAGCAGTACTTC.